A selection of T cell receptor beta chains follows, all from one sample in a study of blood T cell repertoires in COVID-19. Libraries were prepared by immunoSEQ multiplex PCR; TCRdb keeps only in-frame clonotypes and omits some of them. Of around 160,000 clones listed, roughly four fifths are singletons. The source material was peripheral blood. These receptors were collected from a man in his sixties with active or convalescent COVID-19. Each CDR3 is given with its conserved first and last residue. The order of the fields is V gene, D gene, clone size, J gene, CDR3 protein, CDR3 DNA. The D gene is left open where the match is weak. Clone size is not always given. Where it is, it says once, few, many or a class for expanded clones.

V gene: TRBV3-1/TRBV3-2; D gene: NA; clone size: NA; J gene: TRBJ2-3; CDR3 protein: CASSPRVGTSDTQYF; CDR3 DNA: TGTGCCAGCAGCCCGCGGGTCGGGACTTCCGATACGCAGTATTTT
V gene: TRBV7-9; D gene: TRBD1; clone size: NA; J gene: TRBJ1-1; CDR3 protein: CASSSTGGAEAFF; CDR3 DNA: TGTGCCAGCAGCTCCACAGGGGGCGCGGAAGCTTTCTTT
V gene: TRBV7-9; D gene: TRBD1; clone size: NA; J gene: TRBJ1-1; CDR3 protein: CASSSHRGSGTEAFF; CDR3 DNA: TGTGCCAGCAGCTCTCACAGGGGTTCCGGCACTGAAGCTTTCTTT
V gene: TRBV10-2; D gene: TRBD1; clone size: NA; J gene: TRBJ2-7; CDR3 protein: CASRVGTAPYEQYF; CDR3 DNA: TGCGCCAGCAGGGTAGGGACAGCACCTTACGAGCAGTACTTC
V gene: TRBV3-1/TRBV3-2; D gene: NA; clone size: NA; J gene: TRBJ1-2; CDR3 protein: CASSQDTLGAGYTF; CDR3 DNA: TGTGCCAGCAGCCAAGACACCCTAGGCGCTGGCTACACCTTC
V gene: TRBV15; D gene: NA; clone size: NA; J gene: TRBJ1-5; CDR3 protein: CATSRDLGRRAGNQPQHF; CDR3 DNA: TGTGCCACCAGCAGAGATTTAGGTCGCAGGGCGGGCAATCAGCCCCAGCATTTT
V gene: TRBV9; D gene: TRBD1; clone size: NA; J gene: TRBJ1-4; CDR3 protein: CASSTLSGQVNEKLFF; CDR3 DNA: TGTGCCAGCAGCACACTTTCGGGACAGGTTAATGAAAAACTGTTTTTT
V gene: TRBV11-2; D gene: TRBD1; clone size: NA; J gene: TRBJ1-5; CDR3 protein: CASSLASTGDVHF; CDR3 DNA: TGTGCCAGCAGCTTAGCCTCGACAGGGGACGTCCATTTT
V gene: TRBV2; D gene: TRBD2; clone size: NA; J gene: TRBJ2-6; CDR3 protein: CAKGTSGGPSGANVLTF; CDR3 DNA: TGTGCCAAAGGAACTAGCGGGGGTCCCTCTGGGGCCAACGTCCTGACTTTC
V gene: TRBV11-2; D gene: TRBD1; clone size: NA; J gene: TRBJ1-3; CDR3 protein: CASSPRTGGSGNTIYF; CDR3 DNA: TGTGCCAGCAGCCCCCGGACAGGGGGCTCTGGAAACACCATATATTTT
V gene: TRBV19; D gene: TRBD2; clone size: NA; J gene: TRBJ2-1; CDR3 protein: CASSTAPGGNNEQFF; CDR3 DNA: TGTGCCAGTAGTACGGCCCCGGGGGGGAACAATGAGCAGTTCTTC
V gene: TRBV7-2; D gene: NA; clone size: NA; J gene: TRBJ2-7; CDR3 protein: CASSLGRGPSYEQYF; CDR3 DNA: TGTGCCAGCAGCTTAGGGCGGGGGCCCTCCTACGAGCAGTACTTC
V gene: TRBV5-5; D gene: TRBD1; clone size: NA; J gene: TRBJ1-5; CDR3 protein: CASSQTGEGNQPQHF; CDR3 DNA: TGTGCCAGCAGCCAAACAGGGGAGGGCAATCAGCCCCAGCATTTT
V gene: TRBV7-6; D gene: TRBD1; clone size: NA; J gene: TRBJ1-5; CDR3 protein: CASSPGQGGNQPQHF; CDR3 DNA: TGTGCCAGCAGCCCAGGACAGGGTGGGAATCAGCCCCAGCATTTT
V gene: TRBV14; D gene: TRBD1; clone size: NA; J gene: TRBJ1-2; CDR3 protein: CASSPRDRGSNYGYTF; CDR3 DNA: TGTGCCAGCAGCCCACGGGACAGGGGGTCCAACTATGGCTACACCTTC
V gene: TRBV24-1; D gene: TRBD2; clone size: NA; J gene: TRBJ2-5; CDR3 protein: CATSGSTSGLIETQYF; CDR3 DNA: TGTGCCACCAGTGGGTCCACTAGCGGGCTCATAGAGACCCAGTACTTC
V gene: TRBV7-9; D gene: NA; clone size: NA; J gene: TRBJ2-1; CDR3 protein: CASSLAGGGLWGSYNEQFF; CDR3 DNA: TGTGCCAGCAGCTTAGCGGGGGGTGGCTTGTGGGGCTCCTACAATGAGCAGTTCTTC
V gene: TRBV5-1; D gene: NA; clone size: NA; J gene: TRBJ2-2; CDR3 protein: CASSRRGRRTGELFF; CDR3 DNA: TGCGCCAGCAGCCGTCGCGGGCGTCGGACCGGGGAGCTGTTTTTT
V gene: TRBV10-1; D gene: NA; clone size: NA; J gene: TRBJ2-3; CDR3 protein: CASSESTLEVATSTDTQYF; CDR3 DNA: TGCGCCAGCAGTGAGTCGACGCTAGAGGTGGCAACTAGCACAGATACGCAGTATTTT
V gene: TRBV5-4; D gene: TRBD1; clone size: NA; J gene: TRBJ2-7; CDR3 protein: CASSLVVGQGNEQYF; CDR3 DNA: TGTGCCAGCAGCTTGGTGGTAGGACAGGGAAACGAGCAGTACTTC
V gene: TRBV6-5; D gene: TRBD2; clone size: NA; J gene: TRBJ2-7; CDR3 protein: CASSRAGGPYEQYF; CDR3 DNA: TGTGCCAGCAGCCGAGCGGGGGGGCCCTACGAGCAGTACTTC
V gene: TRBV6-5; D gene: TRBD1; clone size: NA; J gene: TRBJ1-6; CDR3 protein: CASGKDRRTSPLHF; CDR3 DNA: TGTGCCAGCGGGAAGGACAGGCGGACTTCACCCCTCCACTTT
V gene: TRBV4-1; D gene: NA; clone size: NA; J gene: TRBJ2-6; CDR3 protein: CASSQDSSGANVLTF; CDR3 DNA: TGCGCCAGCAGCCAAGATTCATCTGGGGCCAACGTCCTGACTTTC
V gene: TRBV4-2; D gene: TRBD1; clone size: NA; J gene: TRBJ1-4; CDR3 protein: CASSQDTGTGLSNEKLFF; CDR3 DNA: TGTGCCAGCAGCCAAGATACCGGGACAGGGCTTTCTAATGAAAAACTGTTTTTT
V gene: TRBV11-2; D gene: NA; clone size: NA; J gene: TRBJ1-1; CDR3 protein: CASSLPGNTEAFF; CDR3 DNA: TGTGCCAGCAGCTTACCAGGGAACACTGAAGCTTTCTTT
V gene: TRBV20-1; D gene: NA; clone size: NA; J gene: TRBJ1-2; CDR3 protein: CSALEGGYTF; CDR3 DNA: TGCAGTGCTCTCGAGGGCGGCTACACCTTC
V gene: TRBV5-1; D gene: NA; clone size: NA; J gene: TRBJ1-2; CDR3 protein: CASSFGSSRNYGYTF; CDR3 DNA: TGCGCCAGCAGCTTTGGTAGTTCCAGGAACTATGGCTACACCTTC
V gene: TRBV4-1; D gene: NA; clone size: NA; J gene: TRBJ2-7; CDR3 protein: CASSQGNRVSYEQYF; CDR3 DNA: TGCGCCAGCAGCCAAGGAAACAGGGTATCCTACGAGCAGTACTTC
V gene: TRBV12-3/TRBV12-4; D gene: NA; clone size: NA; J gene: TRBJ2-5; CDR3 protein: CASKSSGPETQYF; CDR3 DNA: TGTGCCAGCAAATCTTCTGGGCCAGAGACCCAGTACTTC
V gene: TRBV3-1/TRBV3-2; D gene: TRBD1; clone size: NA; J gene: TRBJ2-2; CDR3 protein: CASSLGTALNTGELFF; CDR3 DNA: TGTGCCAGCAGCCTGGGGACAGCCCTAAACACCGGGGAGCTGTTTTTT
V gene: TRBV19; D gene: NA; clone size: NA; J gene: TRBJ2-7; CDR3 protein: CASSSQGGHEQYF; CDR3 DNA: TGTGCCAGTAGTTCGCAGGGGGGCCACGAGCAGTACTTC
V gene: TRBV6-5; D gene: NA; clone size: NA; J gene: TRBJ1-5; CDR3 protein: CASSYGERGQPQHF; CDR3 DNA: TGTGCCAGCAGTTACGGGGAGAGGGGGCAGCCCCAGCATTTT
V gene: TRBV7-9; D gene: NA; clone size: NA; J gene: TRBJ1-6; CDR3 protein: CASSPDRNNSPLHF; CDR3 DNA: TGTGCCAGCAGCCCAGACAGGAATAATTCACCCCTCCACTTT
V gene: TRBV5-6; D gene: NA; clone size: NA; J gene: TRBJ2-7; CDR3 protein: CASSLGMNQGGYEQYF; CDR3 DNA: TGTGCCAGCAGCTTGGGGATGAACCAAGGCGGGTACGAGCAGTACTTC
V gene: TRBV19; D gene: NA; clone size: NA; J gene: TRBJ1-5; CDR3 protein: CASSIAGDNQPQHF; CDR3 DNA: TGTGCCAGTAGTATTGCAGGGGACAATCAGCCCCAGCATTTT
V gene: TRBV10-2; D gene: NA; clone size: NA; J gene: TRBJ1-5; CDR3 protein: CASSEMGGKFQPQHF; CDR3 DNA: TGCGCCAGCAGTGAGATGGGGGGGAAGTTTCAGCCCCAGCATTTT
V gene: TRBV5-8; D gene: NA; clone size: NA; J gene: TRBJ2-2; CDR3 protein: CASSFRQGRGSGELFF; CDR3 DNA: TGTGCCAGCAGCTTCCGGCAGGGTCGAGGATCCGGGGAGCTGTTTTTT
V gene: TRBV10-2; D gene: TRBD1; clone size: NA; J gene: TRBJ2-7; CDR3 protein: CASSGVVRTGLTVSYEQYF; CDR3 DNA: TGCGCCAGCAGTGGGGTGGTTAGGACAGGGCTTACCGTCTCCTACGAGCAGTACTTC
V gene: TRBV18; D gene: NA; clone size: NA; J gene: TRBJ2-1; CDR3 protein: CASSLGDEQFF; CDR3 DNA: TGTGCCAGCTCACTAGGGGATGAGCAGTTCTTC
V gene: TRBV11-2; D gene: NA; clone size: NA; J gene: TRBJ1-1; CDR3 protein: CASSLDLKTAANTEAFF; CDR3 DNA: TGTGCCAGCAGCTTAGACCTCAAGACAGCCGCGAACACTGAAGCTTTCTTT
V gene: TRBV6-2/TRBV6-3; D gene: NA; clone size: medium-sized; J gene: TRBJ1-4; CDR3 protein: CASSYHGEKLFF; CDR3 DNA: TGTGCCAGCAGTTACCACGGTGAAAAACTGTTTTTT
V gene: TRBV19; D gene: TRBD1; clone size: NA; J gene: TRBJ1-1; CDR3 protein: CASSTGTGGFQGKNTEAFF; CDR3 DNA: TGTGCCAGTAGTACCGGGACAGGGGGCTTTCAGGGAAAGAACACTGAAGCTTTCTTT
V gene: TRBV6-5; D gene: NA; clone size: few; J gene: TRBJ1-2; CDR3 protein: CASSLQGSYGYTF; CDR3 DNA: TGTGCCAGCAGTCTACAGGGATCCTATGGCTACACCTTC
V gene: TRBV6-1; D gene: TRBD2; clone size: many; J gene: TRBJ2-1; CDR3 protein: CASSEAIAGGNSNEQFF; CDR3 DNA: TGTGCCAGCAGTGAAGCGATAGCGGGAGGGAACAGCAATGAGCAGTTCTTC
V gene: TRBV18; D gene: TRBD1; clone size: NA; J gene: TRBJ1-2; CDR3 protein: CASSPTGAHGYTF; CDR3 DNA: TGTGCCAGCTCACCGACAGGGGCTCACGGCTACACCTTC
V gene: TRBV9; D gene: NA; clone size: NA; J gene: TRBJ2-1; CDR3 protein: CASSPGGNEQFF; CDR3 DNA: TGTGCCAGCAGCCCCGGCGGGAATGAGCAGTTCTTC
V gene: TRBV6-1; D gene: TRBD2; clone size: NA; J gene: TRBJ2-3; CDR3 protein: CASSERTSGGVRTQYF; CDR3 DNA: TGTGCCAGCAGTGAAAGAACTAGCGGGGGGGTACGTACGCAGTATTTT
V gene: TRBV3-1/TRBV3-2; D gene: NA; clone size: once; J gene: TRBJ2-4; CDR3 protein: CASSPRELTDNGNIQYF; CDR3 DNA: TGTGCCAGCAGCCCTCGCGAATTGACAGATAATGGGAACATTCAGTACTTC
V gene: TRBV18; D gene: TRBD1; clone size: NA; J gene: TRBJ1-4; CDR3 protein: CASSPPGQPTNEKLFF; CDR3 DNA: TGTGCCAGCTCACCGCCGGGACAGCCAACTAATGAAAAACTGTTTTTT
V gene: TRBV6-5; D gene: TRBD2; clone size: NA; J gene: TRBJ2-3; CDR3 protein: CASSFTSGARTDTQYF; CDR3 DNA: TGTGCCAGCAGTTTTACTAGCGGGGCGCGCACAGATACGCAGTATTTT
V gene: TRBV24-1; D gene: NA; clone size: NA; J gene: TRBJ1-2; CDR3 protein: CATSDSGGGYTF; CDR3 DNA: TGTGCCACCAGTGATTCGGGGGGTGGCTACACCTTC
V gene: TRBV19; D gene: TRBD1; clone size: once; J gene: TRBJ1-3; CDR3 protein: CASRTAGTGGNTIYF; CDR3 DNA: TGTGCCAGTAGGACTGCCGGGACAGGAGGAAACACCATATATTTT
V gene: TRBV5-1; D gene: TRBD1; clone size: NA; J gene: TRBJ1-1; CDR3 protein: CASSSQPGQGNTEAFF; CDR3 DNA: TGCGCCAGCAGCTCCCAACCCGGACAGGGGAACACTGAAGCTTTCTTT
V gene: TRBV2; D gene: NA; clone size: NA; J gene: TRBJ2-7; CDR3 protein: CASSELAGYEQYF; CDR3 DNA: TGTGCCAGCAGTGAACTAGCTGGCTACGAGCAGTACTTC
V gene: TRBV12-3/TRBV12-4; D gene: NA; clone size: NA; J gene: TRBJ2-5; CDR3 protein: CASRPREVETQYF; CDR3 DNA: TGTGCCAGCAGGCCAAGGGAGGTGGAGACCCAGTACTTC
V gene: TRBV3-1/TRBV3-2; D gene: TRBD1; clone size: few; J gene: TRBJ1-5; CDR3 protein: CASSQGQGAHSNQPQHF; CDR3 DNA: TGTGCCAGCAGCCAGGGACAGGGGGCTCATAGCAATCAGCCCCAGCATTTT
V gene: TRBV5-1; D gene: TRBD1; clone size: NA; J gene: TRBJ2-1; CDR3 protein: CASSPTGEPVNEQFF; CDR3 DNA: TGCGCCAGCAGCCCTACAGGGGAACCGGTCAATGAGCAGTTCTTC
V gene: TRBV16; D gene: TRBD2; clone size: NA; J gene: TRBJ2-1; CDR3 protein: CASNHRLAGGDEQFF; CDR3 DNA: TGTGCCAGCAACCACCGACTAGCGGGGGGGGATGAGCAGTTCTTC